This is a list of T cell receptor beta chains from one sample in a study of cytomegalovirus exposure and HLA in healthy donors. Sequenced by immunoSEQ multiplex PCR; TCRdb stores in-frame clones only, minus some. The table has around 150,000 clones, 80% seen once. Sequenced input: PBMCs. These receptors were collected from a man between 18 and 35 years old in good health and CMV-seropositive. Both conserved end residues are part of each CDR3. D genes are given only for firm matches. Size tells how often a clone was seen (once, few, many) or the class of an expanded clone, and some rows leave it out.

length	J	D	size	V	DNA	CDR3
15	TRBJ1-2	TRBD1	once	TRBV5-1	TGCGCCAGCAGCTTGAGGACAGGGGGCACCTATGGCTACACCTTC	CASSLRTGGTYGYTF
14	TRBJ1-2	.	.	TRBV10-3	TGTGCCATCAGTGAAGGGCAGGGCAACTATGGCTACACCTTC	CAISEGQGNYGYTF
12	TRBJ2-1	TRBD1	once	TRBV27	TGTGCCAGCAGTTCGACAGGGGTTGAGCAGTTCTTC	CASSSTGVEQFF
17	TRBJ1-1	.	.	TRBV5-1	TGCGCCAGCAGCTTGGCGCCCCAGGGAGGCATGAACACTGAAGCTTTCTTT	CASSLAPQGGMNTEAFF
15	TRBJ1-2	TRBD1	.	TRBV7-8	TGTGCCAGCAGCTCGACCGGGACAGAAAACTATGGCTACACCTTC	CASSSTGTENYGYTF
14	TRBJ2-7	TRBD2	.	TRBV29-1	TGCAGCGTTGTTGGGACTAGCGGTGCCTACGAGCAGTACTTC	CSVVGTSGAYEQYF
16	TRBJ1-3	.	.	TRBV10-2	TGCGCCAGCAGTGAGTTATCTCTACTCTCTGGAAACACCATATATTTT	CASSELSLLSGNTIYF
15	TRBJ2-2	TRBD2	.	TRBV9	TGTGCCAGCAGCTTAGCGGGAACGAACACCGGGGAGCTGTTTTTT	CASSLAGTNTGELFF
13	TRBJ1-2	.	.	TRBV2	TGTGCCAGCAGCCGGGACAAGGGGTACGGCTACACCTTC	CASSRDKGYGYTF
15	TRBJ1-2	.	.	TRBV19	TGTGCCAGTAGATCCCAGCGAGGGGGATTAGGTGGCTACACCTTC	CASRSQRGGLGGYTF
19	TRBJ1-4	TRBD1	.	TRBV19	TGTGCCAGTAGCGCTGGCGTCTTATTTCTTGGGGACAGGGGTGAAAAACTGTTTTTT	CASSAGVLFLGDRGEKLFF
15	TRBJ2-2	TRBD1	.	TRBV6-5	TGTGCCAGCGGAACCGGGACAGAGAACACCGGGGAGCTGTTTTTT	CASGTGTENTGELFF
15	TRBJ2-1	TRBD1	.	TRBV13	TGTGCCAGCAGCCGAATAGGACAGGGACCCAATGAGCAGTTCTTC	CASSRIGQGPNEQFF
14	TRBJ1-2	.	.	TRBV6-5	TGTGCCAGCAGTTATAGGAGAATGAGCTATGGCTACACCTTC	CASSYRRMSYGYTF
14	TRBJ2-6	.	.	TRBV29-1	TGCAGCGTTGCCGGGGAGACTGGGGCCAACGTCCTGACTTTC	CSVAGETGANVLTF
15	TRBJ2-5	.	.	TRBV2	TGTGCCAGCAAGAAGGCGGGGCGGGGCCGAGAGACCCAGTACTTC	CASKKAGRGRETQYF
16	TRBJ2-5	TRBD2	.	TRBV9	TGTGCCAGCAGCGCCCGGACTAGCGGGGGGTTGGAGACCCAGCACTTC	CASSARTSGGLETQHF
20	TRBJ1-3	TRBD1	.	TRBV13	TGTGCCAGCACCCCGACCTCGGGACAGGAAACCTCCTACTCTGGAAACACCATATATTTT	CASTPTSGQETSYSGNTIYF
14	TRBJ1-1	.	.	TRBV6-1	TGTGCCAGCAGTGAGTACTGGGGAGGCACTGAAGCTTTCTTT	CASSEYWGGTEAFF
13	TRBJ1-1	.	.	TRBV29-1	TGCAGCGTTGCAAGGGAGCGGGACACTGAAGCTTTCTTT	CSVARERDTEAFF
13	TRBJ1-5	.	.	TRBV2	TGTGCCAGCACCAGGGGTAGCAATCAGCCCCAGCATTTT	CASTRGSNQPQHF
16	TRBJ1-2	.	few	TRBV18	TGTGCCAGCTCACCCTCACTGGGAGATCGTAACTATGGCTACACCTTC	CASSPSLGDRNYGYTF
15	TRBJ1-1	.	once	TRBV4-1	TGCGCCAGCAGCCAAGTTCCCAAGGGGGACACTGAAGCTTTCTTT	CASSQVPKGDTEAFF
14	TRBJ2-7	.	few	TRBV5-4	TGTGCCAGCAGCTTGGGGCGGCAATCCTACGAGCAGTACTTC	CASSLGRQSYEQYF
16	TRBJ2-2	TRBD1	.	TRBV18	TGTGCCAGCTCACCCCGACAGGGGGCGGGCACCGGGGAGCTGTTTTTT	CASSPRQGAGTGELFF
13	TRBJ1-1	.	many	TRBV19	TGTGCCAGTAGTATAGGCAGGAACACTGAAGCTTTCTTT	CASSIGRNTEAFF
13	TRBJ2-7	.	.	TRBV5-8	TGTGCCAGCAGCCGTACAGGGAACTACGAGCAGTACTTC	CASSRTGNYEQYF
16	TRBJ2-3	TRBD2	.	TRBV7-9	TGTGCCAGCAGCCCCGGACTAGCGGGATACACAGATACGCAGTATTTT	CASSPGLAGYTDTQYF
16	TRBJ1-5	.	.	TRBV6-5	TGTGCCAGCAGTTTAAGCGGGAGCAGAGGGAATCAGCCCCAGCATTTT	CASSLSGSRGNQPQHF
16	TRBJ1-2	.	.	TRBV19	TGTGCCAGTAGTATAGAAGGAGAGCCCACTCTGGGTGGCTACACCTTC	CASSIEGEPTLGGYTF
15	TRBJ1-4	.	.	TRBV11-2	TGTGCCAGCAGCCCTGGGGCAGGGTGGGATGAAAAACTGTTTTTT	CASSPGAGWDEKLFF
15	TRBJ2-1	TRBD2	.	TRBV5-1	TGCGCCAGCAGTTCGGGACTAGCTTATCCCCATGAGCAGTTCTTC	CASSSGLAYPHEQFF
12	TRBJ2-7	.	few	TRBV27	TGTGCCAGCAGTTTAAACGGCTACGAGCAGTACTTC	CASSLNGYEQYF
15	TRBJ1-6	TRBD1	.	TRBV5-4	TGTGCCAGCAGCTACGGGACAGGAGAAACTGACACCCTCCACTTT	CASSYGTGETDTLHF
17	TRBJ2-7	TRBD1	.	TRBV7-9	TGTTCCAGCAGCTCGTCGAAAACCGGGACAGGGAAATACGAGCAGTACTTC	CSSSSSKTGTGKYEQYF
14	TRBJ1-1	.	.	TRBV15	TGTGCCACCAGCAAAGACTCGGGGGGCACTGAAGCTTTCTTT	CATSKDSGGTEAFF
15	TRBJ2-3	TRBD1	.	TRBV18	TGTGCCAGCTCTAGTCTACAGGGGGCTTCGGATACGCAGTATTTT	CASSSLQGASDTQYF
15	TRBJ1-2	TRBD1	.	TRBV27	TGTGCCAGCAGTTTATCACCGGGACAGGCATATGGCTACACCTTC	CASSLSPGQAYGYTF
15	TRBJ1-5	.	.	TRBV19	TGTGCCAGTAGTATGGGACTCCTCGAAAATCAGCCCCAGCATTTT	CASSMGLLENQPQHF
13	TRBJ2-5	.	.	TRBV30	TGTGCCTGGAACATGGCGGGGATAGAGACCCAGTACTTC	CAWNMAGIETQYF
15	TRBJ2-6	.	.	TRBV6-5	TGTGCCAGCAGTTACGCGGGGCCTGGGGCCAACGTCCTGACTTTC	CASSYAGPGANVLTF
20	TRBJ2-5	.	.	TRBV18	TGTGCCAGCTCACCACCGGTGTTTGTTGGAGGGTCACGGTATGAGGAGACCCAGTACTTC	CASSPPVFVGGSRYEETQYF
16	TRBJ2-5	TRBD1	.	TRBV7-2	TGTGCCAGCAGCTCAAATACAGGGGTTAATGGAGAGACCCAGTACTTC	CASSSNTGVNGETQYF
14	TRBJ2-7	.	.	TRBV5-6	TGTGCCAGCAGCTTGGGCGACAGGTCCTACGAGCAGTACTTC	CASSLGDRSYEQYF
12	TRBJ1-1	.	few	TRBV6-6	TGTGCCAGCAGCCCGGGAAACACTGAAGCTTTCTTT	CASSPGNTEAFF
15	TRBJ1-2	.	.	TRBV6-6	TGTGCCAGCAGTTACCGAGCCCAGGGATTGGGGGGCTACACCTTC	CASSYRAQGLGGYTF
17	TRBJ1-1	.	.	TRBV19	TGTGCCAGTAGTACCGATAGAACCTTCACCCTGAACACTGAAGCTTTCTTT	CASSTDRTFTLNTEAFF
15	TRBJ2-1	TRBD2	.	TRBV19	TGTGCCAGTAGTATACTAGCGGGGGCCGGCTATGAGCAGTTCTTC	CASSILAGAGYEQFF